These 27 T cell receptor beta chains came from one sample sequenced in a study of vaccination effects on CD4 cells after COVID-19. Clones were read by immunoSEQ multiplex PCR, and TCRdb kept only the in-frame ones, dropping some. The data hold under 55,000 clones, with roughly 72% observed a single time. Culturing for about 10 days preceded CD4+ T cell isolation. Each participant received a vaccine that was either BNT162b2 or mRNA-1273, given as two doses. No cognate antigen is known for these TCRs. The material was CD4+ T cells from PBMCs cultured without peptide, obtained after COVID-19 vaccination. The receptor set was obtained from a human donor who received a COVID-19 vaccine.

The rearrangement joins TRBV3-1 (or the pseudogene TRBV3-2) to TRBJ2-5; 7 positions agree with TRBD2. V was clipped by 1 base and J by 3 bases; unmatched bases: 2. Germline lookup yields CDR1 LGHDT and CDR2 YNNKEL (reference sequence). The CDR3 sequence is 14 residues long. CDR3 loop: CASSQALAKETQYF. The CDR3 DNA reads as TGTGCCAGCAGCCAAGCACTAGCGAAAGAGACCCAGTACTTC.

The V gene is TRBV6-2 or TRBV6-3, the J gene TRBJ2-1, with no clear D. This CDR3 is 17 amino acids long. Germline-derived CDR1 and CDR2 are MNHEY and SVGEGT. V was clipped by 5 bases and J by 0 bases, with 17 bases between them. The CDR3 spells CASSPLWWASSYNEQFF. For the CDR3, the DNA is TGTGCCAGCAGTCCGCTATGGTGGGCGAGCTCCTACAATGAGCAGTTCTTC.

The J gene is TRBJ2-7, the V gene TRBV21-1; the listed D gene, TRBD1, was not tested against the DNA. TRBV21-1 is a listed pseudogene. The CDR3 is 13 residues long. Here the CDR3 DNA reads TGTGCCAGCAGTTGGACAGGGGGCTACGAGCAGTACTTC. Translated: CASSWTGGYEQYF.

This sequence joins TRBV29-1 and TRBJ1-5; unclear D gene. From germline, CDR1 is SQVTM and CDR2 ANQGSEA. The CDR3 is 14 residues long. V lost 4 bases, J lost 5 bases, and 15 bases lay in between. The CDR3, as DNA: TGCAGCGTTGCCCGAGGTACTGGGGATCAGCCCCAGCATTTT. Its translation: CSVARGTGDQPQHF. The entire variable domain, with the rest obtained from reference TRBV29-1 and TRBJ1-5, is as follows: SAVISQKPSRDICQRGTSLTIQCQVDSQVTMMFWYRQQPGQSLTLIATANQGSEATYESGFVIDKFPISRPNLTFSTLTVSNMSPEDSSIYLCSVARGTGDQPQHFGDGTRLSIL.

The sample holds one count of this clone. This chain uses TRBV6-5 with TRBJ1-4; D gene unclear. Trimming took off 6 bases at V and 7 bases at J, with 12 bases between the two ends. The CDR3 sequence is 13 residues long. CDR1 and CDR2 from the germline V gene are MNHEY and SVGAGI. As DNA, the CDR3 is TGTGCCAGCAGGGTCGGACGAGGTGAAAAACTGTTTTTT. Protein: CASRVGRGEKLFF.

This sequence joins TRBV19 and TRBJ1-4, with D possibly being TRBD1 (6 bases). Germline values: CDR1 LNHDA, CDR2 SQIVND (reference sequence). CDR3 length: 16 amino acids. V lost 1 base, J lost 3 bases, and 12 bases lay in between. CDR3 DNA: TGTGCCAGTAGTATAGTGACAGGAGGAGCTAATGAAAAACTGTTTTTT. Translating gives CASSIVTGGANEKLFF.

In DNA form, the CDR3 reads TGTGCCAGCAGCGCGGACAGGGCGGCTGGCTACACCTTC. Translated, it gives CASSADRAAGYTF. The chain couples TRBV6-6 to TRBJ1-2; 8 bases line up with TRBD1. CDR1 MNHNY and CDR2 SVGAGI come from the germline V gene (reference sequence). The V and J ends lost 6 bases and 7 bases, in that order; junction bases with no gene match: 7. The CDR3 is 13 residues long.

This clone has just a few counts. The chain has TRBV18 and TRBJ2-7; no reliable D call. In germline, CDR1 is KGHSH, CDR2 LQKENI. Between the trimmed V and J ends, which lost 3 bases and 6 bases, there was a span of 18 bases. CDR3 size: 15 residues. DNA for the CDR3: TGTGCCAGCTCACCGAGGTCTCCACCCTTGGGCGAGCAGTACTTC. Translated, it gives CASSPRSPPLGEQYF.

V gene TRBV29-1 combines with J gene TRBJ1-3; no definite D call. Deletions cut 6 bases from V and 7 bases from J, with 10 bases between. This CDR3 has 11 amino acids. In germline, CDR1 is SQVTM, CDR2 ANQGSEA. This chain's CDR3 is CSVLRGNTIYF. The CDR3 region has the DNA TGCAGCGTACTTCGGGGTAACACCATATATTTT.

The CDR3: CASSLRGDFNSEQYF. CDR3 nucleotide sequence: TGTGCCAGCAGCTTAAGGGGAGATTTTAACTCCGAGCAGTACTTC. V gene TRBV7-9 combines with J gene TRBJ2-7; D possibly matches TRBD1 or TRBD2 (5 bases each). Trimming cost V 2 bases and J 6 bases, with 17 bases left between them. The V gene's germline CDR1 is SEHNR and CDR2 FQNEAQ (reference sequence). The CDR3 consists of 15 residues.

The chain links TRBV18 to TRBJ2-7; D ambiguous. In germline, CDR1 is KGHSH, CDR2 LQKENI. V was trimmed by 2 bases and J by 0 bases, leaving 8 bases between them. This CDR3 comprises 14 residues. The CDR3 DNA reads TGTGCCAGCTCACCAGGTGAGAGCTCCTACGAGCAGTACTTC. Translation gives CASSPGESSYEQYF.

The rearrangement joins TRBV6-4 to TRBJ2-2, with D perhaps TRBD2 (6 bases). Germline CDR1 MRHNA, CDR2 SNTAGT. This CDR3 spans 14 amino acids. The V gene lost 6 bases and the J gene lost 4 bases, with 12 bases spanning the gap. The CDR3 loop is CASRPSAITGELFF. DNA for the CDR3: TGTGCCAGCAGGCCTAGCGCAATCACCGGGGAGCTGTTTTTT.

The CDR3 protein is CASGLGQGPQHF. The CDR3 DNA reads as TGTGCTAGTGGCCTCGGACAGGGACCCCAGCATTTT. The gene calls are TRBV12-5 and TRBJ1-5; 8 bases agree with TRBD1. The germline V gene has CDR1 LGHNT and CDR2 FRNRAP. The CDR3 is 12 residues long. Germline trimming cut 6 bases from V and 10 bases from J; bases unmatched to any gene: 5.

The gene calls are TRBV5-4 and TRBJ2-7; D is possibly TRBD2 (6 bases). The CDR3 spans 15 residues. Trimming took off 2 bases at V and 0 bases at J, with 12 bases between the two ends. CDR1 and CDR2 from the germline V gene are SGHNT and YYREEE (reference sequence). CDR3: CASSFDRGSSYEQYF. The CDR3 DNA reads as TGTGCCAGCAGCTTTGACCGGGGGAGCTCCTACGAGCAGTACTTC.

The V call is TRBV5-1, the J call TRBJ2-7; D may correspond to TRBD1 or TRBD2 (5 bases each). The CDR3 is 14 residues long. V lost 1 base and J lost 2, with 10 bases in between. The germline CDR1 and CDR2 sequences are SGHRS and YFSETQ. CDR3 region: CASSLLGPAYEQYF. CDR3 coding DNA: TGCGCCAGCAGCTTGTTGGGACCGGCCTACGAGCAGTACTTC.

V usage is TRBV12-5 and J usage is TRBJ2-2; TRBD2 matches at 11 bases. The length of the CDR3 is 20 residues. The V segment lost 0 bases and the J segment 4 bases; nucleotides outside the gene matches: 13. Per the germline V gene, CDR1 is LGHNT and CDR2 is FRNRAP. The CDR3 here is CASGLVVSTLAGGLTGELFF. The CDR3 DNA reads TGTGCTAGTGGTTTGGTGGTCTCAACGCTAGCGGGAGGCCTCACCGGGGAGCTGTTTTTT.

In its sample, this clone was seen once. This chain connects TRBV7-9 to TRBJ1-2; the D gene is possibly TRBD1 (5 bases). V was trimmed by 1 base and J by 2 bases, leaving 8 bases between them. This CDR3 contains 14 residues. The germline CDR1 and CDR2 sequences are SEHNR and FQNEAQ (reference sequence). CDR3 region: CASSLGQQNYGYTF. Written as DNA, the CDR3 is TGTGCCAGCAGCTTAGGACAGCAAAACTATGGCTACACCTTC.

This chain connects TRBV18 to TRBJ1-1, with 10 bases that match TRBD1. The length of the CDR3 is 14 residues. The V and J ends lost 4 bases and 11 bases, in that order; junction bases with no gene match: 10. Germline V gene data show CDR1 as KGHSH and CDR2 as LQKENI. The CDR3 DNA reads TGTGCCAGCTCACGAGCTTCCGGGACAGGGGAGGCTTTCTTT. Translated: CASSRASGTGEAFF.

A few counts support this clone. This sequence joins TRBV3-1 (or the pseudogene TRBV3-2) and TRBJ1-5, with D unresolved. CDR1 is LGHDT, CDR2 YNNKEL, per germline (reference sequence). The CDR3 contains 15 residues. Trimming left V 1 base short and J 0 bases short, with 7 bases between. The DNA for the CDR3 is TGTGCCAGCAGCCAAGCCGGACCTAGCAATCAGCCCCAGCATTTT. Amino acids: CASSQAGPSNQPQHF.

This clone occurred once. This chain uses TRBV6-1 with TRBJ2-7; D is unclear. The length of the CDR3 is 15 residues. Trimming took 2 bases from V and 4 from J, leaving 15 bases between them. Germline V gene data show CDR1 as MNHNS and CDR2 as SASEGT. The CDR3 region is CASSEFGGMGYEQYF. Here the CDR3 DNA reads TGTGCCAGCAGTGAATTTGGTGGTATGGGGTACGAGCAGTACTTC.

This CDR3 reads CASSQAAAGSSGANVLTF. The CDR3 nucleotides are TGCGCCAGCAGCCAAGCGGCGGCAGGAAGCTCTGGGGCCAACGTCCTGACTTTC. The chain combines TRBV4-1 with TRBJ2-6, with no clear D. The V end lost 1 base, the J end lost 0 bases, and 13 bases lay between the germline ends. Germline CDR1 reads MGHRA; CDR2 reads YSYEKL. The CDR3 extends over 18 amino acids.

The chain joins TRBV7-2 to TRBJ2-1, with 12 nucleotides matching TRBD2. Trimming cost V 1 base and J 9 bases; bases outside gene matches: 7. Germline CDR1 is SGHTA and CDR2 is FQGNSA. This CDR3 comprises 16 residues. CDR3: CASSLVVASGGVEQFF. The CDR3 DNA follows: TGTGCCAGCAGCTTAGTAGTAGCTAGCGGGGGGGTTGAGCAGTTCTTC. Drawing the rest from reference TRBV7-2 and TRBJ2-1, the complete variable domain is GAGVSQSPSNKVTEKGKDVELRCDPISGHTALYWYRQSLGQGLEFLIYFQGNSAPDKSGLPSDRFSAERTGGSVSTLTIQRTQQEDSAVYLCASSLVVASGGVEQFFGPGTRLTVL.

The V call is TRBV24-1, the J call TRBJ1-5; the match to TRBD1 covers 7 bases. CDR3 length: 17 amino acids. Germline CDR1 is KGHDR and CDR2 is SFDVKD. J was trimmed by 0 bases and V by 4 bases; bases with no gene match: 8. The CDR3 is CATSEAPGGGSNQPQHF. The CDR3, as DNA: TGTGCCACCAGTGAGGCCCCAGGGGGGGGTAGCAATCAGCCCCAGCATTTT.

The J gene is TRBJ2-4, the V gene TRBV4-1, with D perhaps being TRBD1 or TRBD2 (5 bases each). The V gene's germline CDR1 is MGHRA and CDR2 YSYEKL. V lost 5 bases and J 3 bases, leaving 20 bases between the germline ends. This CDR3 has 17 amino acids. The CDR3 is CASSTPTARVDKNIQYF. For the CDR3, the DNA is TGCGCCAGCAGCACCCCGACAGCGCGGGTCGACAAAAACATTCAGTACTTC.

The rearrangement joins TRBV5-1 to TRBJ1-6, with 9 bases fitting TRBD1. J was trimmed by 8 bases and V by 2 bases; bases with no gene match: 11. The CDR3 contains 17 residues. Germline V gene sequence: CDR1 SGHRS, CDR2 YFSETQ. CDR3 sequence (DNA): TGCGCCAGCAGCTTAGCGGACAGGGGAATCGGATATTCACCCCTCCACTTT. Translating it yields CASSLADRGIGYSPLHF.

The chain couples TRBV5-1 to TRBJ1-1, with D possibly being TRBD1 (5 bases). CDR1 is SGHRS, CDR2 YFSETQ, per germline. With 0 bases removed from V and 1 base from J, the gap between germline ends came to 10 bases. The CDR3 sequence is 15 residues long. As DNA, the CDR3 is TGCGCCAGCAGCTTGGCCCCGGGACGGAACACTGAAGCTTTCTTT. The encoded protein is CASSLAPGRNTEAFF.

The chain couples TRBV7-6 to TRBJ1-2, with D possibly TRBD1 on 5 matching bases. V gave up 1 base and J gave up 6 bases, with 21 bases separating them. Germline lookup yields CDR1 SGHVS and CDR2 FNYEAQ. This CDR3 has 17 amino acids. The CDR3 DNA is TGTGCCAGCAGCTTAGTCGATGGGGTAACACAGGTTCATGGCTACACCTTC. It yields the protein CASSLVDGVTQVHGYTF. The full variable domain, its missing parts supplied by reference TRBV7-6 and TRBJ1-2, is GAGVSQSPRYKVTKRGQDVALRCDPISGHVSLYWYRQALGQGPEFLTYFNYEAQQDKSGLPNDRFSAERPEGSISTLTIQRTEQRDSAMYRCASSLVDGVTQVHGYTFGSGTRLTVV.